This T cell receptor beta chain was recovered during a study of T-cell memory formation after mild COVID-19. Study findings and constraints: Clones from the second wave (peaking day 37) had unconfirmed SARS-CoV-2 specificity.

In regard to this clonotype: Its antigen is undetermined.

Germline CDR1 is DFQATT and CDR2 is SNEGSKA (reference sequence). The V and J ends lost 3 bases and 3 bases respectively, with 4 bases between them. The CDR3 runs to 11 residues. cDNA libraries for TCR alpha and TCR beta, carrying sample barcodes and UMIs, came from 5'RACE with constant-segment primers. TCRdb redid the calling of the 5' RACE reads with MiXCR, one entry per CDR3 protein. Altogether more than 350,000 distinct CDR3 sequences are present, about 17% being singletons, with the ten largest covering approximately 21%. The V gene is TRBV20-1, the J gene TRBJ2-3; D not certain. The sample taken for sequencing was PBMCs or a T cell subset sorted from them (not recorded which). The clonotype was recovered from a young man who had mild COVID-19 (a few samples of this study predate the infection). Cell type and time point are not known. The CDR3 here is CSASKTDTQYF. The CDR3 DNA follows: TGCAGTGCTAGTAAGACAGATACGCAGTATTTT.